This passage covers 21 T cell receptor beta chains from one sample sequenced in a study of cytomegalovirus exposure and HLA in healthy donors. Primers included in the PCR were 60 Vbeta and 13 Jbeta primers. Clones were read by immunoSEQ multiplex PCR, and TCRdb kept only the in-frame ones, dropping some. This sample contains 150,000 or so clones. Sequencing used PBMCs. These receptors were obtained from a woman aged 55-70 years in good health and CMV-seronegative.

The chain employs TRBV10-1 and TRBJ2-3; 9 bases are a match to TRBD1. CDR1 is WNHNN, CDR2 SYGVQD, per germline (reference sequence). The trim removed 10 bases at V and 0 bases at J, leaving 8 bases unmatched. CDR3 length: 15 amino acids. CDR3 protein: CATLPGTGSTDTQYF. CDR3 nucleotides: TGCGCCACTCTACCCGGGACAGGGAGCACAGATACGCAGTATTTT.

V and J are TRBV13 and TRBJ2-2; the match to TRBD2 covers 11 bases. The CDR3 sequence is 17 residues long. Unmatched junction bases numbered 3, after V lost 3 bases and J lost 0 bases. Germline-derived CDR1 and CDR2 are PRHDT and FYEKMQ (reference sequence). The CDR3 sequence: CASSFTTSGTNTGELFF. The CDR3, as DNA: TGTGCCAGCAGCTTCACGACTAGCGGGACGAACACCGGGGAGCTGTTTTTT.

The DNA of the CDR3 is TGTGCCAGCAGTGGGAGGAACACCGGGGAGCTGTTTTTT. It is translated as CASSGRNTGELFF. The rearrangement links TRBV27 to TRBJ2-2; a weak D match, TRBD2 (5 bases). The CDR3 runs 13 residues. The V end lost 5 bases, the J end lost 1 base, and 5 bases lay between the germline ends. Germline V gives CDR1 MNHEY, CDR2 SMNVEV (reference sequence).

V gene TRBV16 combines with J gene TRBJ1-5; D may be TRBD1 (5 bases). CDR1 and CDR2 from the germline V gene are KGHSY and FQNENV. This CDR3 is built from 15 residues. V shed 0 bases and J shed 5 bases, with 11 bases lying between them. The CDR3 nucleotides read TGTGCCAGCAGCCAATCGTCAGGGAGGGATCAGCCCCAGCATTTT. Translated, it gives CASSQSSGRDQPQHF. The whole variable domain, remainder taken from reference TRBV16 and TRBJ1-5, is GEEVAQTPKHLVRGEGQKAKLYCAPIKGHSYVFWYQQVLKNEFKFLISFQNENVFDETGMPKERFSAKCLPNSPCSLEIQATKLEDSAVYFCASSQSSGRDQPQHFGDGTRLSIL.

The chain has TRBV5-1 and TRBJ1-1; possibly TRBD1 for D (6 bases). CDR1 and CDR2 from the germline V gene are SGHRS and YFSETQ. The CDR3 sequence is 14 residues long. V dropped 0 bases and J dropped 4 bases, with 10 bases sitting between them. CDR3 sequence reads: CASSLALGGTEAFF. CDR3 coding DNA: TGCGCCAGCAGCTTGGCCTTAGGGGGCACTGAAGCTTTCTTT.

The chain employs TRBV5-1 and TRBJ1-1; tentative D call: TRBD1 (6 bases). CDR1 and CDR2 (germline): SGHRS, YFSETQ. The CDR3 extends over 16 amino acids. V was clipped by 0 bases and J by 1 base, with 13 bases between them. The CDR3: CASSLVPGAKNTEAFF. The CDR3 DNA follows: TGCGCCAGCAGCTTGGTCCCAGGGGCAAAGAACACTGAAGCTTTCTTT. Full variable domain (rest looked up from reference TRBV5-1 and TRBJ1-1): KAGVTQTPRYLIKTRGQQVTLSCSPISGHRSVSWYQQTPGQGLQFLFEYFSETQRNKGNFPGRFSGRQFSNSRSEMNVSTLELGDSALYLCASSLVPGAKNTEAFFGQGTRLTVV.

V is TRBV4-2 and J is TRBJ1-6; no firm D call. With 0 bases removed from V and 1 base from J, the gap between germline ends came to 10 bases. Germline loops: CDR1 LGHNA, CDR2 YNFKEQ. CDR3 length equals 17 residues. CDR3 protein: CASSQEVGGSYNSPLHF. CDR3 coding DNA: TGTGCCAGCAGCCAAGAAGTCGGCGGGTCCTATAATTCACCCCTCCACTTT.

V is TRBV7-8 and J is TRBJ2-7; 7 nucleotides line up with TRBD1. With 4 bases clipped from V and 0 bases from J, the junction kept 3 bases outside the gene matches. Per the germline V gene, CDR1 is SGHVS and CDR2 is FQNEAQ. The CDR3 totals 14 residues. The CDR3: CASSSDRFSYEQYF. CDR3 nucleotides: TGTGCCAGCAGCTCGGACAGGTTCTCCTACGAGCAGTACTTC.

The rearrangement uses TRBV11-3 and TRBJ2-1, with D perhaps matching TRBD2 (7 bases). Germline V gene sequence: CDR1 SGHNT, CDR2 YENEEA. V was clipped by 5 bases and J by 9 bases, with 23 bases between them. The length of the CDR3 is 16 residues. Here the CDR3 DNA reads TGTGCCAGCAGCCCCGCTGGAGGGGGGGTTCTCGGTGAGCAGTTCTTC. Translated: CASSPAGGGVLGEQFF.

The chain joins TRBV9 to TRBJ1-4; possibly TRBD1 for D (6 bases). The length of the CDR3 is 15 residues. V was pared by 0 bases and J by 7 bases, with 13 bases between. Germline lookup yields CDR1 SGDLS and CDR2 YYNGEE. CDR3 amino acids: CASSVGGGVGEKLFF. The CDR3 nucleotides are TGTGCCAGCAGCGTAGGAGGGGGGGTGGGTGAAAAACTGTTTTTT.

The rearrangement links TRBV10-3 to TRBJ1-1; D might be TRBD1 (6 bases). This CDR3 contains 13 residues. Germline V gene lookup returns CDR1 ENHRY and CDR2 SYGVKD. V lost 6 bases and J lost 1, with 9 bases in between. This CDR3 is CAISSQGNTEAFF. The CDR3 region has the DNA TGTGCCATCAGCTCACAGGGGAACACTGAAGCTTTCTTT.

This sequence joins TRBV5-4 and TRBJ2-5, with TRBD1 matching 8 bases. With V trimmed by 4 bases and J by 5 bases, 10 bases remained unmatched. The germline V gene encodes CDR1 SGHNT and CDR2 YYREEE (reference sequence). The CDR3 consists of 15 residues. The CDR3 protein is CASSRASGGGETQYF. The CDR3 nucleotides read TGTGCCAGCAGCCGTGCTTCAGGGGGCGGTGAGACCCAGTACTTC.

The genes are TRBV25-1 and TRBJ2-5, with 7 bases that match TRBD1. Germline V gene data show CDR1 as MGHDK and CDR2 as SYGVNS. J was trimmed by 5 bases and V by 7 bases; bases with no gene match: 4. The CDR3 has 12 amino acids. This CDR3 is CASIDRAETQYF. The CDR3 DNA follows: TGTGCCAGCATAGACAGGGCCGAGACCCAGTACTTC.

CDR3 coding DNA: TGTGCCAGCAGCGTAGGACTAGCGGGGTCGAACACCGGGGAGCTGTTTTTT. Its protein is CASSVGLAGSNTGELFF. The rearrangement links TRBV9 to TRBJ2-2, with TRBD2 matching 11 bases. The length of the CDR3 is 17 residues. Germline-derived CDR1 and CDR2 are SGDLS and YYNGEE. J was trimmed by 0 bases and V by 0 bases; bases with no gene match: 1.

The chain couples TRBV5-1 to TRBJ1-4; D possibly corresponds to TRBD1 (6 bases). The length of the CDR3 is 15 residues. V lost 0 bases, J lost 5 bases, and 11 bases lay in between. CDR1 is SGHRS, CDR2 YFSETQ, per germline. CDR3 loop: CASSLVPTGNEKLFF. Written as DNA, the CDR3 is TGCGCCAGCAGCTTGGTCCCTACAGGGAATGAAAAACTGTTTTTT.

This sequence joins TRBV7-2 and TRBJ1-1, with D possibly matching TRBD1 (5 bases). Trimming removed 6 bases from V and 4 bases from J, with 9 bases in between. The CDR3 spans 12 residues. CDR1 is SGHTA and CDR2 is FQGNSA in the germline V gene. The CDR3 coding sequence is TGTGCCAGCAGGGTGGGGGGCACTGAAGCTTTCTTT. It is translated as CASRVGGTEAFF.

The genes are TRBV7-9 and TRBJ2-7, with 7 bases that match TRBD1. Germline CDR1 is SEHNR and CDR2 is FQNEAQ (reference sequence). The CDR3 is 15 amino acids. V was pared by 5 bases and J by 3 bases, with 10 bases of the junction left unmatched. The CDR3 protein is CASSTDRVPRYEQYF. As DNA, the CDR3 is TGTGCCAGCAGCACTGACAGGGTCCCCCGCTACGAGCAGTACTTC.

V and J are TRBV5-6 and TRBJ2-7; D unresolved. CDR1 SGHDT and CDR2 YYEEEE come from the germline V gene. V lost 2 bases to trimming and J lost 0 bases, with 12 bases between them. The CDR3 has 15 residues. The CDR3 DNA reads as TGTGCCAGCAGCTTTCAAGCTAGTGGCTCCTACGAGCAGTACTTC. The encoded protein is CASSFQASGSYEQYF.

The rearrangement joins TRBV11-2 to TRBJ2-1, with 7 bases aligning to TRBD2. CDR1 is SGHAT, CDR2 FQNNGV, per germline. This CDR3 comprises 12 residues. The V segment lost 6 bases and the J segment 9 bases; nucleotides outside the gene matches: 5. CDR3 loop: CASRQTGGEQFF. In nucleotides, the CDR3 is TGTGCCAGCAGACAGACGGGGGGTGAGCAGTTCTTC.

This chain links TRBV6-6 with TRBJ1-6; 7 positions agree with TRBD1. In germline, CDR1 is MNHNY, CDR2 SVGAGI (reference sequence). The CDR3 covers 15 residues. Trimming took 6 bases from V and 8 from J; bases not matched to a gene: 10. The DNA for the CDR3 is TGTGCCAGCAGCGCATATCTAGGGGGCGATTCACCCCTCCACTTT. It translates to CASSAYLGGDSPLHF.

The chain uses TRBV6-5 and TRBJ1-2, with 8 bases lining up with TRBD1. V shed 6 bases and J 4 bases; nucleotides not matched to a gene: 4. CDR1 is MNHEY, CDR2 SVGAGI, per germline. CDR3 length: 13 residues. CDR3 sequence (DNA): TGTGCCAGCAGGGACAGGGACGGCTATGGCTACACCTTC. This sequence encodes CASRDRDGYGYTF.